The sequence of this T cell receptor (beta chain) was determined in a study of human T cells and chemical hapten exposure. CDR1 and CDR2 (germline): ENHRY, SYGVKD. This CDR3 has 14 amino acids. V lost 6 bases and J lost 0, with 8 bases in between. Findings and caveats of the study: TCRs exceeding a frequency of 1 in 1000 stayed unchanged under DPC sensitization.

Time point reported: pre-sensitization, week 0. As to treatment: therapeutic diphenylcyclopropenone sensitization with weekly scalp DPC. Each donor was an alopecia patient between 18 and 70 years of age who qualified for DPC. Total RNA came from unfractionated whole blood. TCRdb redid the calling of the RACE reads with MiXCR, one entry per CDR3 protein. Of 250,000 to 300,000 distinct CDR3 sequences listed, roughly 8% are singletons. For this clonotype: The antigen is undetermined.

This sequence originates from a man aged 18 to 30 with alopecia areata. Some clones in this sample may be carry-over from other donors' samples. This material consisted of whole blood, taken in connection with sensitization to the hapten diphenylcyclopropenone (DPC). This chain connects TRBV10-3 to TRBJ2-2; D gene ambiguous. The DNA for the CDR3 is TGTGCCATCAGAAAAGAATCGAACACCGGGGAGCTGTTTTTT. The encoded protein is CAIRKESNTGELFF.